A selection of T cell receptor beta chains follows, all from one sample in a study of cytomegalovirus exposure and HLA in healthy donors. The assay was immunoSEQ multiplex PCR, and TCRdb's table has in-frame clones only and misses some. Of some 200,000 clones in the sample, roughly 80% are singletons; the top ten hold 1.7%. Sample: PBMCs. These receptor sequences come from a woman younger than 30 in good health and CMV-seronegative. CDR3s include the opening cysteine and the closing phenylalanine or tryptophan. A D gene is named only where the DNA matches it firmly. Rows may omit the clone size; those that give it use once, few, many or a size class.

v_gene: TRBV6-5; abundance: few; j_gene: TRBJ1-1; d_gene: TRBD1; CDR3nt: TGTGCCAGCAGTCCTCGGACAGGGGAAGCTTTCTTT; CDR3aa: CASSPRTGEAFF
v_gene: TRBV12-5; abundance: -; j_gene: TRBJ2-2; d_gene: -; CDR3nt: TGTGCTAGTGGTACGGGTCATAACACCGGGGAGCTGTTTTTT; CDR3aa: CASGTGHNTGELFF
v_gene: TRBV30; abundance: -; j_gene: TRBJ2-7; d_gene: TRBD2; CDR3nt: TGTGCCTGGAGTCCCGGACTAGCGGGAGGGCCCCACGAGCAGTACTTC; CDR3aa: CAWSPGLAGGPHEQYF
v_gene: TRBV9; abundance: -; j_gene: TRBJ2-7; d_gene: -; CDR3nt: TGTGCCAGCAGCGGAGGGAGGGGGGGGGAGCAGTACTTC; CDR3aa: CASSGGRGGEQYF
v_gene: TRBV7-2; abundance: -; j_gene: TRBJ2-1; d_gene: -; CDR3nt: TGTGCCAGCAGCCTACCAGGAAAGAATGAGCAGTTCTTC; CDR3aa: CASSLPGKNEQFF
v_gene: TRBV5-4; abundance: -; j_gene: TRBJ1-3; d_gene: TRBD1; CDR3nt: TGTGCCAGCAGCCCCCAGACAGGGGGCTCTGGAAACACCATATATTTT; CDR3aa: CASSPQTGGSGNTIYF
v_gene: TRBV10-1; abundance: -; j_gene: TRBJ1-1; d_gene: -; CDR3nt: TGCGCCAGCAGTGAGTATTTGACAGGGAACACTGAAGCTTTCTTT; CDR3aa: CASSEYLTGNTEAFF
v_gene: TRBV28; abundance: -; j_gene: TRBJ1-6; d_gene: TRBD1; CDR3nt: TGTGCCAGCAGTTTAATCCAGGGGGTTGGGTCCTATAATTCACCCCTCCACTTT; CDR3aa: CASSLIQGVGSYNSPLHF
v_gene: TRBV28; abundance: -; j_gene: TRBJ2-6; d_gene: -; CDR3nt: TGTGCCAGCACCCACCCTCGAGGGGGGGCTGGTGGGGCCAACGTCCTGACTTTC; CDR3aa: CASTHPRGGAGGANVLTF
v_gene: TRBV7-6; abundance: -; j_gene: TRBJ2-1; d_gene: -; CDR3nt: TGTGCCAGCAGCCTCGCTGGAGGGCAGTCCTACAATGAGCAGTTCTTC; CDR3aa: CASSLAGGQSYNEQFF
v_gene: TRBV28; abundance: -; j_gene: TRBJ1-5; d_gene: -; CDR3nt: TGTGCCAGCAGTTTTGGGGGCGCGGGGGCGAGCAATCAGCCCCAGCATTTT; CDR3aa: CASSFGGAGASNQPQHF
v_gene: TRBV7-6; abundance: -; j_gene: TRBJ2-7; d_gene: TRBD1; CDR3nt: TGTGCCAGCAGCTTGGGGACAGGGTCTTACGAGCAGTACTTC; CDR3aa: CASSLGTGSYEQYF
v_gene: TRBV15; abundance: -; j_gene: TRBJ1-2; d_gene: -; CDR3nt: TGTGCCACCAGCAGCCAGTGGGAGGGGACCCACGGCAGCTATGGCTACACCTTC; CDR3aa: CATSSQWEGTHGSYGYTF
v_gene: TRBV19; abundance: -; j_gene: TRBJ1-5; d_gene: -; CDR3nt: TGTGCCAGTAGTAAGGACACCTCCAATCAGCCCCAGCATTTT; CDR3aa: CASSKDTSNQPQHF
v_gene: TRBV5-5; abundance: -; j_gene: TRBJ1-1; d_gene: -; CDR3nt: TGTGCCAGCAGCTTGGACCCCTTTCGAGGGACAATGAACACTGAAGCTTTCTTT; CDR3aa: CASSLDPFRGTMNTEAFF
v_gene: TRBV10-2; abundance: few; j_gene: TRBJ1-4; d_gene: TRBD1; CDR3nt: TGCGCCAGCAGTGACCCGGACAGGCGGGAAAAACTGTTTTTT; CDR3aa: CASSDPDRREKLFF
v_gene: TRBV2; abundance: -; j_gene: TRBJ1-2; d_gene: TRBD1; CDR3nt: TGTGCCAGCAGTTTTACGGACAGGGCCTATGGCTACACCTTC; CDR3aa: CASSFTDRAYGYTF
v_gene: TRBV27; abundance: -; j_gene: TRBJ1-1; d_gene: TRBD1; CDR3nt: TGTGCCAGCAGGCGGGACAGGGCCGACACTGAAGCTTTCTTT; CDR3aa: CASRRDRADTEAFF
v_gene: TRBV13; abundance: -; j_gene: TRBJ1-2; d_gene: TRBD1; CDR3nt: TGTGCCAGCACCCGACAGGGCTACTCCTATGGCTACACCTTC; CDR3aa: CASTRQGYSYGYTF
v_gene: TRBV5-1; abundance: -; j_gene: TRBJ1-1; d_gene: -; CDR3nt: TGCGCCAGCAGCCCTAGCGGGGGGAACACTGAAGCTTTCTTT; CDR3aa: CASSPSGGNTEAFF
v_gene: TRBV4-1; abundance: -; j_gene: TRBJ2-1; d_gene: TRBD2; CDR3nt: TGCGCCAGCAGCCAAGGGACCACACGACTAGCGGGAGTGGATTACAATGAGCAGTTCTTC; CDR3aa: CASSQGTTRLAGVDYNEQFF
v_gene: TRBV7-2; abundance: -; j_gene: TRBJ2-5; d_gene: -; CDR3nt: TGTGCCAGCAGCTTAGCCCTAGTTGGGACTCAAGAGACCCAGTACTTC; CDR3aa: CASSLALVGTQETQYF
v_gene: TRBV11-2; abundance: -; j_gene: TRBJ2-7; d_gene: TRBD2; CDR3nt: TGTGCCAGCAGCACAGGGACTAGCCTCTACGAGCAGTACTTC; CDR3aa: CASSTGTSLYEQYF
v_gene: TRBV29-1; abundance: -; j_gene: TRBJ1-1; d_gene: TRBD1; CDR3nt: TGCAGCGTTGAAGATCCCTTTTTATTACAGGGGGTCACTGAAGCTTTCTTT; CDR3aa: CSVEDPFLLQGVTEAFF
v_gene: TRBV28; abundance: -; j_gene: TRBJ2-3; d_gene: TRBD2; CDR3nt: TGTGCCAGCAGTTTGGGGGAGGGGAGCACAGATACGCAGTATTTT; CDR3aa: CASSLGEGSTDTQYF
v_gene: TRBV7-9; abundance: few; j_gene: TRBJ2-2; d_gene: TRBD1; CDR3nt: TGTGCCAGCAGCCCGACCCGGGACAGGGAGGCCGGGGAGCTGTTTTTT; CDR3aa: CASSPTRDREAGELFF
v_gene: TRBV28; abundance: -; j_gene: TRBJ2-2; d_gene: -; CDR3nt: TGTGCCAGCCGAAACCGTCGGGGATCGAACACCGGGGAGCTGTTTTTT; CDR3aa: CASRNRRGSNTGELFF
v_gene: TRBV4-3; abundance: -; j_gene: TRBJ2-1; d_gene: TRBD2; CDR3nt: TGCGCCAGCAGCCAAGACCATCGGACTAGCGGGAGTTACAATGAGCAGTTCTTC; CDR3aa: CASSQDHRTSGSYNEQFF